The TCR beta chain described here comes from a study of blood T cell repertoires in COVID-19. Sequencing was performed with immunoSEQ multiplex PCR; in TCRdb, only in-frame clones are kept and a portion is missing. The sample consists of about 500,000 clones, approximately 86% of them appearing once. Germline V gives CDR1 SGHRS, CDR2 YFSETQ. CDR3 length: 18 residues. After removal of 4 bases from V and 0 bases from J, the junction contained 9 bases not matched to a gene. The receptor was derived from a woman under 30 who had recovered from COVID-19. Sequenced: PBMCs or T cells enriched from blood (not recorded which). The J gene is TRBJ2-6, the V gene TRBV5-1; 8 nucleotides align to TRBD1. CDR3 sequence: CASSRTGMHDSGANVLTF. CDR3 DNA sequence: TGCGCCAGCAGCCGGACAGGGATGCACGACTCTGGGGCCAACGTCCTGACTTTC.